This T cell receptor (beta chain) was documented in a study of blood T cell repertoires in COVID-19. Study details: Samples of COVID-19 (acute and convalescent) were obtained from the United States, Italy and Spain. T cells, B-cell-depleted T cells, or PBMCs supplied cDNA or gDNA.

CDR3 length equals 17 residues. The germline CDR1 and CDR2 sequences are LGHDT and YNNKEL (reference sequence). The V gene lost 3 bases and the J gene lost 3 bases, with 20 bases spanning the gap. The table came from immunoSEQ multiplex PCR; TCRdb's copy has only in-frame clones and leaves some out. Of approximately 190,000 clones in the sample, 88% were seen once. Material: peripheral blood. This TCR came from a man in his sixties or seventies with active or convalescent COVID-19. The chain is built from TRBV3-1 (or the pseudogene TRBV3-2) and TRBJ1-2; TRBD1 might be the D (5 bases). For the CDR3, the DNA is TGTGCCAGCAGCCAGGACCTAAACGGGGGGATCGACTATGGCTACACCTTC. This sequence encodes CASSQDLNGGIDYGYTF.